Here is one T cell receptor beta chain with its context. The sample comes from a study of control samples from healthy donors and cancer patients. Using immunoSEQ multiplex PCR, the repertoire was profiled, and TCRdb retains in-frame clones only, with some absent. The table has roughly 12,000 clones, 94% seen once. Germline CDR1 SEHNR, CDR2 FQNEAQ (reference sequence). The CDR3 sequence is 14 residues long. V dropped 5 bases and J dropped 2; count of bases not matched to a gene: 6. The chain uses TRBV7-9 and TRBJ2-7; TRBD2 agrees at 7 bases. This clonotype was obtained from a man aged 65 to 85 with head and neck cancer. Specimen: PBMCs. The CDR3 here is CASSPWSGAYEQYF. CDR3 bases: TGTGCCAGCAGCCCCTGGAGCGGGGCCTACGAGCAGTACTTC.